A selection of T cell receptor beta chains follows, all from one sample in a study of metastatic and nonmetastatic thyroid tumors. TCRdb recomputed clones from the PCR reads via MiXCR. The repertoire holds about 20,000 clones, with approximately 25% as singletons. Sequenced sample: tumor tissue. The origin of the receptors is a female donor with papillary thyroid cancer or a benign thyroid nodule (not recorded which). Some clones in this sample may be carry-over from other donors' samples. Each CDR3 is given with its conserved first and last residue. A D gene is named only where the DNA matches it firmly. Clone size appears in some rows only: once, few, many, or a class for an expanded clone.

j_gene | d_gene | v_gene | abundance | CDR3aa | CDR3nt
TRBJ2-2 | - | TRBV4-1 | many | CASSQVIRRGVTDTGELFF | TGCGCCAGCAGCCAAGTTATTAGGAGAGGGGTCACGGACACCGGGGAGCTGTTTTTT
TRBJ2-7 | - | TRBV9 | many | CASSVDGISAQYF | TGTGCCAGCAGCGTAGACGGGATCTCTGCGCAGTACTTC
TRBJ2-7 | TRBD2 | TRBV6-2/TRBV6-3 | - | CASSRTSGRNEQYF | TGTGCCAGCAGTCGGACTAGCGGGAGGAACGAGCAGTACTTC
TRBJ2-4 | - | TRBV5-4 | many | CASSLGGQKNIQYF | TGTGCCAGCAGCTTGGGTGGGCAGAAAAACATTCAGTACTTC
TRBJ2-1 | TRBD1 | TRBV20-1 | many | CSAISGTGNKGQFF | TGCAGTGCTATTTCCGGGACAGGGAACAAAGGGCAGTTCTTC
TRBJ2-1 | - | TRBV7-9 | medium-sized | CASSPRRGGNEQFF | TGTGCCAGCAGCCCGCGGAGGGGAGGCAATGAGCAGTTCTTC
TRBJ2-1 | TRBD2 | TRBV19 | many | CASSNLAGHSEQFF | TGTGCCAGTAGTAATCTAGCGGGTCACAGTGAGCAGTTCTTC
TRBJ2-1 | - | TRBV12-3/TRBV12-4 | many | CASSLAETSEQFF | TGTGCCAGCAGTTTAGCCGAGACTTCGGAGCAGTTCTTC
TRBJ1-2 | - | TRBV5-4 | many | CASSFGQEAYGYTF | TGTGCCAGCAGCTTCGGCCAGGAGGCATATGGCTACACCTTC
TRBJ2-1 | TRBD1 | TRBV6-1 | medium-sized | CASSGRTGGKRYNEQFF | TGTGCCAGCAGTGGACGGACAGGGGGTAAAAGGTACAATGAGCAGTTCTTC
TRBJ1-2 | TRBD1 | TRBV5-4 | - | CASRPGQGGNYGYTF | TGTGCCAGCAGACCAGGACAGGGGGGGAACTATGGCTACACCTTC
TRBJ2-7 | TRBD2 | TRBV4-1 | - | CASSQRLAGEQYF | TGCGCCAGCAGCCAACGACTAGCGGGAGAGCAGTACTTC
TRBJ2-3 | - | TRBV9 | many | CASSASADTQYF | TGTGCCAGCAGCGCTAGCGCAGATACGCAGTATTTT
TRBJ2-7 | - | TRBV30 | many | CAWSYPAEGLTSYEQYF | TGTGCCTGGAGTTACCCTGCCGAAGGATTAACTAGCTACGAGCAGTACTTC
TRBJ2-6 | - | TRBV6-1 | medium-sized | CASSADFSGANVLTF | TGTGCCAGCAGTGCTGACTTCTCTGGGGCCAACGTCCTGACTTTC
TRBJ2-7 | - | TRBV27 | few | CASTLEYEQYF | TGTGCCAGCACCCTGGAATACGAGCAGTACTTC
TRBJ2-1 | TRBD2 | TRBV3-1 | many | CASSQRLAPSNEQFF | TGTGCCAGCAGCCAAAGACTAGCGCCCTCGAATGAGCAGTTCTTC
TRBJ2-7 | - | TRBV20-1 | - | CSARGAGLLWEQYF | TGCAGTGCTAGAGGGGCTGGGCTTTTGTGGGAGCAGTACTTC
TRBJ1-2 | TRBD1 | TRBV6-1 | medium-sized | CASSEDRGRLWGYTF | TGTGCCAGCAGTGAGGACAGGGGGCGGTTGTGGGGCTACACCTTC
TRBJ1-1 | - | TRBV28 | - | CASSLTRSNTEAFF | TGTGCCAGCAGTTTGACCCGGAGCAACACTGAAGCTTTCTTT
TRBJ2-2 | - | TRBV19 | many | CASSFTENTGELFF | TGTGCCAGTAGTTTTACCGAGAACACCGGGGAGCTGTTTTTT
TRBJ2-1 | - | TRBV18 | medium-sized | CASSTPESSYNEQFF | TGTGCCAGCTCGACCCCAGAAAGCTCCTACAATGAGCAGTTCTTC
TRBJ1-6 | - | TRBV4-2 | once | CASSPYQGSSYNSPLHF | TGTGCCAGCAGCCCATACCAGGGATCCTCCTATAATTCACCCCTCCACTTT
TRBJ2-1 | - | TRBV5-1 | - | CASIRYRFAANEQFF | TGCGCCAGCATCCGGTACAGGTTTGCGGCGAATGAGCAGTTCTTC
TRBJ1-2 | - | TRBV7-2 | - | CASSPGDMLYGYTF | TGTGCCAGCAGCCCAGGGGACATGTTATATGGCTACACCTTC
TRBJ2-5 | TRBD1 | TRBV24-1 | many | CATSDQDRDLETQYF | TGTGCCACCAGTGACCAAGACAGGGACCTAGAGACCCAGTACTTC
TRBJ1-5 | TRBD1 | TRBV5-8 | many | CASSLDRNQPQHF | TGTGCCAGCAGCCTGGACAGGAATCAGCCCCAGCATTTT
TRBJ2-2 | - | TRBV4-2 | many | CASSLADVGELFF | TGTGCCAGCAGCCTAGCGGATGTCGGGGAGCTGTTTTTT
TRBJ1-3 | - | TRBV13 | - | CASSLGRGEFEPLYF | TGTGCCAGCAGCCTCGGGCGGGGCGAGTTCGAGCCCTTATATTTT
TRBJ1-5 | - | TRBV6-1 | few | CATRGGQPQHF | TGTGCCACCAGAGGAGGTCAGCCCCAGCATTTT
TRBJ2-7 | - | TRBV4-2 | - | CASSLTPIDRFYEQYF | TGTGCCAGCAGCCTCACCCCGATTGACAGATTCTACGAGCAGTACTTC
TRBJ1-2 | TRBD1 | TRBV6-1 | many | CATGTGSNYGYTF | TGTGCCACCGGGACAGGGAGTAACTATGGCTACACCTTC
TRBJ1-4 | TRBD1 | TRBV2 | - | CASSETGFSGEKLFF | TGTGCCAGTAGTGAGACAGGGTTCTCAGGTGAAAAACTGTTTTTT
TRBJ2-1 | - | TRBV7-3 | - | CASSFRQGLRNEQFF | TGTGCCAGCAGCTTTAGGCAGGGGTTAAGAAATGAGCAGTTCTTC
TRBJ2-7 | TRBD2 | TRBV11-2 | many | CASSSLAGGGEQYF | TGTGCCAGCAGCTCCCTAGCGGGAGGTGGAGAGCAGTACTTC
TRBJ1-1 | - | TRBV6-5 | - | CASSYHVRNTEASF | TGTGCCAGCAGTTACCACGTACGGAACACTGAAGCTTCCTTT
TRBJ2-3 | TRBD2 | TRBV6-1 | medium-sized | CASSVVGLAVPDTQYF | TGTGCCAGCAGTGTAGTAGGACTAGCAGTCCCTGATACGCAGTATTTT
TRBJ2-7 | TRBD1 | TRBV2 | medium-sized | CASTDRGREQYF | TGTGCCAGCACGGACAGGGGGCGGGAGCAGTACTTC